This is a list of T cell receptor beta chains from one sample in a study of T-cell reconstitution after alpha-beta-depleted transplantation in children. A single record per CDR3 protein comes from TCRdb applying MiXCR to the PCR reads. The sample consists of hundreds of thousands of distinct CDR3 sequences, under 25% of them appearing once. Sequenced material: PBMCs, mostly from graft donor cells, taken 360 days after TCRalphabeta/CD19-depleted stem cell transplant. Source of these receptors: a boy younger than two who had a stem cell transplant for acute myeloid leukemia, so the T cells may come from the graft donor. The CDR3 runs from the conserved cysteine through the conserved F or W. The order of the fields is CDR3 DNA, CDR3 protein, D gene, J gene, clone size, V gene. A D gene is named only where the DNA matches it firmly. Rows give clone size only sometimes, using once, few, many, or a class for an expanded clone.

TGTGCCAGCAGCCCGAGGGACAGTTCCGCCTACGAGCAGTACTTC,CASSPRDSSAYEQYF,TRBD1,TRBJ2-7,few,TRBV9
TGTGCCAGCAGTGAAGGGACAGGGAGGGCGGAGACCCAGTACTTC,CASSEGTGRAETQYF,NA,TRBJ2-5,NA,TRBV6-1
TGCAGTTCCACAAAAGCGGGGGAGACAGATACGCAGTATTTT,CSSTKAGETDTQYF,TRBD2,TRBJ2-3,few,TRBV20-1
TGCAGTGCCCAGGGGGGGCCTGGGGCCAACGTCCTGACTTTC,CSAQGGPGANVLTF,NA,TRBJ2-6,NA,TRBV20-1
TGTGCCACCAGTCGCGAGGCAGGCAGGTCCAATGAGCAGTTCTTC,CATSREAGRSNEQFF,NA,TRBJ2-1,NA,TRBV24-1
TGTGCCAGCAGTAAGATAGCGGGGGGGCGGTCAAACATTCAGTACTTC,CASSKIAGGRSNIQYF,TRBD2,TRBJ2-4,NA,TRBV12-3/TRBV12-4
TGTGCCAGCAGTTACTCTCTAGCGGGGGGAATCGGGGAGCAGTTCTTC,CASSYSLAGGIGEQFF,TRBD2,TRBJ2-1,NA,TRBV6-2/TRBV6-3
TGCGCCAGCAGCTGGAGTACCAGCAATGAGCAGTTCTTC,CASSWSTSNEQFF,NA,TRBJ2-1,few,TRBV5-1
TGCGCCAGCAGCCACTTGACTAGCGGGGCCTATGAGCAGTTCTTC,CASSHLTSGAYEQFF,TRBD2,TRBJ2-1,NA,TRBV4-3
TGCAGTGCTCCGGGTCTACTAATCACAGATACGCAGTATTTT,CSAPGLLITDTQYF,NA,TRBJ2-3,NA,TRBV20-1
TGCAGTGCTAGAGATCTACTAGCGGGCCGCACAGATACGCAGTATTTT,CSARDLLAGRTDTQYF,TRBD2,TRBJ2-3,many,TRBV20-1
TGTGCCAGCAGCTTATTGCCTAGCGGTGAAGGGGAGCAGTACTTC,CASSLLPSGEGEQYF,TRBD2,TRBJ2-7,NA,TRBV7-2
TGCAGTGCTATCCCCCGGACGGCCTCCTACGAGCAGTACTTC,CSAIPRTASYEQYF,NA,TRBJ2-7,many,TRBV20-1
TGTGCCAGCAGCCAATACCCCCGTTCTGGAAACACCATATATTTT,CASSQYPRSGNTIYF,NA,TRBJ1-3,few,TRBV3-1
TGTGCCAGCAATATTGATCCAGGGGGCGCCGAGCAGTACTTC,CASNIDPGGAEQYF,TRBD1,TRBJ2-7,few,TRBV6-1
TGTGCCAGCAATCTTGGAGGGTACAATGAGCAGTTCTTC,CASNLGGYNEQFF,NA,TRBJ2-1,NA,TRBV28
TGTGCCAGCAGCCTTGGACCGGGGAGGCTCAATGAGCAGTTCTTC,CASSLGPGRLNEQFF,NA,TRBJ2-1,NA,TRBV7-7
TGTGCCAGCAGTTTGTTGGGTACCGGGACGACTAGCTACGAGCAGTACTTC,CASSLLGTGTTSYEQYF,NA,TRBJ2-7,many,TRBV28
TGTGCCACCAGTGATCGGCAGGACAAAAAGTTCTTC,CATSDRQDKKFF,NA,TRBJ2-1,NA,TRBV24-1
TGTGCCAGCTCCCCCTTTATTGGGGGGGTCACAGATACGCAGTATTTT,CASSPFIGGVTDTQYF,TRBD2,TRBJ2-3,NA,TRBV18
TGTGCCAGCAGCTTATCGGTGATGAACACTGAAGCTTTCTTT,CASSLSVMNTEAFF,NA,TRBJ1-1,few,TRBV7-2
TGCAGCGCTTTACTCGGACTTTATGGCTACACCTTC,CSALLGLYGYTF,NA,TRBJ1-2,few,TRBV29-1
TGTGCCAGCTCACCGGGGACAACCTCCTACAATGAGCAGTTCTTC,CASSPGTTSYNEQFF,NA,TRBJ2-1,many,TRBV18
TGTGCCAGCAGTTACTCGACAGGGGGCAGTGGGAATGAGCAGTTCTTC,CASSYSTGGSGNEQFF,TRBD1,TRBJ2-1,NA,TRBV6-5
TGTGCCAGCAGCTTAATGGTCAGGGGCAAGCGAGAGCAGTACTTC,CASSLMVRGKREQYF,NA,TRBJ2-7,many,TRBV7-2
TGCAGCGTTGACTGGGACGGTTCCTACGAGCAGTACTTC,CSVDWDGSYEQYF,NA,TRBJ2-7,many,TRBV29-1
TGTGCCAGCAGTTTAGATACTGGAACTGAAGCTTTCTTT,CASSLDTGTEAFF,NA,TRBJ1-1,NA,TRBV12-3/TRBV12-4
TGTGCCAGCAGCGCACGGACAGGGAGTACCGGGGAGCTGTTTTTT,CASSARTGSTGELFF,TRBD1,TRBJ2-2,few,TRBV12-3/TRBV12-4
TGCAGTGCTCCCCTTAGGGGTAGGGATGGCTACACCTTC,CSAPLRGRDGYTF,NA,TRBJ1-2,few,TRBV20-1
TGTGCCAGCAGTTTATCCTGGACTACGCGCACAGATACGCAGTATTTT,CASSLSWTTRTDTQYF,NA,TRBJ2-3,NA,TRBV27
TGTGCCAGCAGAAAATGGGATCAGCCCCAGCATTTT,CASRKWDQPQHF,NA,TRBJ1-5,few,TRBV6-6
TGTGCCAGCAGTAGCAGGGAGGATCGAACCTACGAGCAGTACTTC,CASSSREDRTYEQYF,NA,TRBJ2-7,NA,TRBV6-2/TRBV6-3
TGTGCCACCCCGAGGGAGGGCATCAATCAGCCCCAGCATTTT,CATPREGINQPQHF,NA,TRBJ1-5,NA,TRBV6-2/TRBV6-3
TGTGCCAGCAGCTTAGAGGCGACTAGAGCTCAAGAGACCCAGTACTTC,CASSLEATRAQETQYF,NA,TRBJ2-5,once,TRBV7-8
TGTGCCAGCAGTTACAAACGGGGGGTCCCCGCGTACAATGAGCAGTTCTTC,CASSYKRGVPAYNEQFF,TRBD2,TRBJ2-1,few,TRBV6-5
TGTGCCACCAGTGACACGGGACACCCCTACAATGAGCAGTTCTTC,CATSDTGHPYNEQFF,NA,TRBJ2-1,NA,TRBV24-1
TGTGCCAGCAGCTTAGTAGCGTCCAGTGAAGCTTTCTTT,CASSLVASSEAFF,NA,TRBJ1-1,NA,TRBV7-2
TGTGCCAGCAGTTTAGCGGGGGGGCCGATTAACAGGGACGAGCAGTACTTC,CASSLAGGPINRDEQYF,NA,TRBJ2-7,few,TRBV12-3/TRBV12-4
TGCAGCGTTGTGGGGCGATCCACAGATACGCAGTATTTT,CSVVGRSTDTQYF,NA,TRBJ2-3,many,TRBV29-1
TGCAGCGTTGAAGACGGGACAGCAATAGCCAAAAACATTCAGTACTTC,CSVEDGTAIAKNIQYF,TRBD1,TRBJ2-4,many,TRBV29-1